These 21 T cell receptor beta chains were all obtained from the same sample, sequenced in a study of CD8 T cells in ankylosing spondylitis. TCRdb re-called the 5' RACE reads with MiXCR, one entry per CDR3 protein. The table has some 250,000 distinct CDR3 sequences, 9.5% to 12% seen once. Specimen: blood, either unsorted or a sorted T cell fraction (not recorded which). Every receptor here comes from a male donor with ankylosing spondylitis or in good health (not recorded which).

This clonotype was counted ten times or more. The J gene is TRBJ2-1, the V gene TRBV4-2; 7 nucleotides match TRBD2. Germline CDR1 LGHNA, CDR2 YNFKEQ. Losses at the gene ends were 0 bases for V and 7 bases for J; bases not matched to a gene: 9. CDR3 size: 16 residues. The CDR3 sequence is CASSQDQLGSGNEQFF. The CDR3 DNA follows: TGTGCCAGCAGCCAAGATCAATTAGGTAGCGGGAATGAGCAGTTCTTC.

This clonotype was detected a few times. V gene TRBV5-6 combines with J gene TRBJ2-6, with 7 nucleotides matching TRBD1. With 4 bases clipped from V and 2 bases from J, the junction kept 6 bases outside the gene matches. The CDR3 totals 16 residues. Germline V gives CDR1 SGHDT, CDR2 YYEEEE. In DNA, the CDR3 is TGTGCCAGCAGCCCCGAGGGGGCTCCTGGGGCCAACGTCCTGACTTTC. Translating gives CASSPEGAPGANVLTF.

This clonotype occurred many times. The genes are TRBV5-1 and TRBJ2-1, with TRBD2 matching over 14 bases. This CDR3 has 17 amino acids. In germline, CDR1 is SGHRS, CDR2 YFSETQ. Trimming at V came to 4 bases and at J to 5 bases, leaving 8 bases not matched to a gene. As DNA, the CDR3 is TGCGCCAGCAGCAATAGACTAGCGGGAGGGTTGGACAATGAGCAGTTCTTC. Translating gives CASSNRLAGGLDNEQFF.

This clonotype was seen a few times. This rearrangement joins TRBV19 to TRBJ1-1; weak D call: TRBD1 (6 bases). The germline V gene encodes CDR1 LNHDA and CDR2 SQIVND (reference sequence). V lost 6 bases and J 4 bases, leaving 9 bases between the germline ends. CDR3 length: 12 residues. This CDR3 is CASRDSLTEAFF. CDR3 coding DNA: TGTGCCAGTAGGGACAGTCTCACTGAAGCTTTCTTT.

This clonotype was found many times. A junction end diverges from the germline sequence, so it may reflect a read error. The CDR3 reads CASSLGLAGYNEQFF. CDR3 DNA sequence: TGCGCCAGCAGCTTGGGACTAGCGGGGTACAATGAGCAGTTCTTC. The V call is TRBV12-3 or TRBV12-4, the J call TRBJ2-1; 13 nucleotides line up with TRBD2. CDR3 length: 15 residues.

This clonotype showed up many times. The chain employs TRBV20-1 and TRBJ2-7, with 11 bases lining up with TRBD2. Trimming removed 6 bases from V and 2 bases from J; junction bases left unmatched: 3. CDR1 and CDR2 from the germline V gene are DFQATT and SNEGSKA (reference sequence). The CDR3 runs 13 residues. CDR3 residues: CSAGLAGTYEQYF. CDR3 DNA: TGCAGTGCCGGACTAGCGGGCACCTACGAGCAGTACTTC.

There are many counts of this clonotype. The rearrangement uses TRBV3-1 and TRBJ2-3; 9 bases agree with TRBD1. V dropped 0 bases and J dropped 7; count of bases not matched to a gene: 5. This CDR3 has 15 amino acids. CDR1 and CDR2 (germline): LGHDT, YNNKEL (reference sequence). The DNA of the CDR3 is TGTGCCAGCAGCCAAGATACCGGGACAGGGAATACGCAGTATTTT. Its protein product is CASSQDTGTGNTQYF.

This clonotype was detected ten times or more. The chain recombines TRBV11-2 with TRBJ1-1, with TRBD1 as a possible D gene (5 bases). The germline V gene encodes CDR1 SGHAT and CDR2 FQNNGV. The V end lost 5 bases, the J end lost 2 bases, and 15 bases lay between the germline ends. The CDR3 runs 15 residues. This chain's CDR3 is CASSEGDGTNTEAFF. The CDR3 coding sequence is TGTGCCAGCAGCGAAGGGGACGGAACCAACACTGAAGCTTTCTTT.

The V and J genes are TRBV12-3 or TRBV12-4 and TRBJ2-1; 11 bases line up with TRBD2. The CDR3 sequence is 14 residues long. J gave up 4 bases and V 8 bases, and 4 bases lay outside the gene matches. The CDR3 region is CASGSSGRYNEQFF. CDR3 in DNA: TGTGCCAGCGGGTCTAGCGGGAGGTACAATGAGCAGTTCTTC.

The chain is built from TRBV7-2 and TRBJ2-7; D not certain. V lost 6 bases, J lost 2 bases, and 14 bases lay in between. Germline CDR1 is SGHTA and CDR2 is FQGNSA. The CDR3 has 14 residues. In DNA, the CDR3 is TGTGCCAGCAGATCGGGCGGCCCCGCCTACGAGCAGTACTTC. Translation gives CASRSGGPAYEQYF.

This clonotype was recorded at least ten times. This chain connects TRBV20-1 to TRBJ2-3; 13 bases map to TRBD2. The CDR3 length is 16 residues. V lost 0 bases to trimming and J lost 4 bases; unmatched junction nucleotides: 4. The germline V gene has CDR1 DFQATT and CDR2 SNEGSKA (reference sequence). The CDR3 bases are TGCAGTGCTAGAGAAGGACTAGCGGGAGTACCAGATACGCAGTATTTT. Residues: CSAREGLAGVPDTQYF.

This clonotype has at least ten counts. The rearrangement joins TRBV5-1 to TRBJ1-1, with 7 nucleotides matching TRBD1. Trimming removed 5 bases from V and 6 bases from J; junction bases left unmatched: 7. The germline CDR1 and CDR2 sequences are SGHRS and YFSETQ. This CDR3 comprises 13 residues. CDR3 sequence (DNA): TGCGCCAGCAGTTCAGACAGGGTCGCTGAAGCTTTCTTT. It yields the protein CASSSDRVAEAFF.

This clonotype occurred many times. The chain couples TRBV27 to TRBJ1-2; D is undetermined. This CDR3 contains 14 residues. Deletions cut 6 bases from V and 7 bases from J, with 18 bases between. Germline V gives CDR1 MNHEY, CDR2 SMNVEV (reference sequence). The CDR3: CASRTFTGTGGYTF. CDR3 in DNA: TGTGCCAGCAGGACCTTCACGGGTACGGGTGGCTACACCTTC.

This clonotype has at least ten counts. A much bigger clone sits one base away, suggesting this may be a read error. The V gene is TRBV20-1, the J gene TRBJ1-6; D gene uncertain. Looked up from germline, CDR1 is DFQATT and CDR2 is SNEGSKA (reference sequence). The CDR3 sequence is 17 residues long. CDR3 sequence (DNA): TGCTGTGCTAGAGATTTGGCTCCAACCGAATATAATTCACCCCTCCACTTT. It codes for CCARDLAPTEYNSPLHF.

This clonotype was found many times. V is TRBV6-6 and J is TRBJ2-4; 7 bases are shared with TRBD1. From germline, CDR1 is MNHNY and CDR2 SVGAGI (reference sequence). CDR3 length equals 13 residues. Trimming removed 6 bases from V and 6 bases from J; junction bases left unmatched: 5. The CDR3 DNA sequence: TGTGCCAGCAGCCCCTCAGGGGGAAACATTCAGTACTTC. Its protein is CASSPSGGNIQYF.

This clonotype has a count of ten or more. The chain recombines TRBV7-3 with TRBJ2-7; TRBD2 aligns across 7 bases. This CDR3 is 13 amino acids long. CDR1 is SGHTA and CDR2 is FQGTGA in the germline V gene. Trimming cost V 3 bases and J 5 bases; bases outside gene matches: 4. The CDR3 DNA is TGTGCCAGCAGCTTCTCGGGGGGACACGAGCAGTACTTC. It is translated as CASSFSGGHEQYF.

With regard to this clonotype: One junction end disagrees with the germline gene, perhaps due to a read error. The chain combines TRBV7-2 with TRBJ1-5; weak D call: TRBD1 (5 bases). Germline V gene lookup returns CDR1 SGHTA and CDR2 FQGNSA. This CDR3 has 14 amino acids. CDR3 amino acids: CANSQAHRNQPQHF. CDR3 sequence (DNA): TGTGCCAACAGCCAGGCGCACAGGAATCAGCCCCAGCATTTT.

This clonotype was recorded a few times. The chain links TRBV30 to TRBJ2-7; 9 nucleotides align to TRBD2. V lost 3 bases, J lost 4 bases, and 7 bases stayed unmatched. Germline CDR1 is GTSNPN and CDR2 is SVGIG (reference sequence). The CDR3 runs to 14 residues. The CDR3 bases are TGTGCCTGGAGAGGTAGCGGGAGCGGGTACGAGCAGTACTTC. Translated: CAWRGSGSGYEQYF.

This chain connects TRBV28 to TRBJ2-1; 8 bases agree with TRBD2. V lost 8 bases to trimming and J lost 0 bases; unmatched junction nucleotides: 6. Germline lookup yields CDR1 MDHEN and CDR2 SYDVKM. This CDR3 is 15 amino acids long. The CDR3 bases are TGTGCCAGCGGCGCGGGGGGCCTCTCCTACAATGAGCAGTTCTTC. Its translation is CASGAGGLSYNEQFF.

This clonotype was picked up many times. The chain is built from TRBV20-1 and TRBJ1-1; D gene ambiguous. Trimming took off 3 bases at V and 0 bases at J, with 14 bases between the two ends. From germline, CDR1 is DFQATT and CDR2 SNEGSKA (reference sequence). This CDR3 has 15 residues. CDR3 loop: CSASPGGRVNTEAFF. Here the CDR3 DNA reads TGCAGTGCTAGTCCCGGAGGGCGGGTGAACACTGAAGCTTTCTTT.

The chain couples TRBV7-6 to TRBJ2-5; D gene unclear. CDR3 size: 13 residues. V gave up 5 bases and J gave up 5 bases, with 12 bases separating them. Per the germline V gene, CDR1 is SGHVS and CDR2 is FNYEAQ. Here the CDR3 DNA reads TGTGCCAGCAGCATTGGACGGGCGGAGACCCAGTACTTC. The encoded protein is CASSIGRAETQYF.